This T cell receptor beta chain originates from a study of T cells in Graves' hyperthyroidism and ophthalmopathy. General study results and limits: Ophthalmopathy stood apart from stable hyperthyroidism in a 13 V-J model.

Trimming removed 5 bases from V and 5 bases from J, with 16 bases in between. The CDR3 is made up of 15 amino acids. Germline lookup yields CDR1 SGHTA and CDR2 FQGTGA. TCR beta CDR3 regions were amplified from RNA transcripts. With the HTBI primer set, the TCR CDR3 went through a first round of RT-PCR. MiXCR was run by TCRdb on the multiplex PCR reads, yielding one entry per CDR3 protein. The table records 700,000 or so distinct CDR3 sequences, 15% to 20% of them present only once. A remark on this clonotype: Its target is unknown.

Source material: blood. This clonotype originated in a young man with Graves' hyperthyroidism. The chain employs TRBV7-3 and TRBJ2-1, with unresolved D. The CDR3 loop reads CASSQVGMNHNEQFF. The CDR3 DNA reads as TGTGCCAGCAGCCAAGTTGGGATGAACCACAATGAGCAGTTCTTC.